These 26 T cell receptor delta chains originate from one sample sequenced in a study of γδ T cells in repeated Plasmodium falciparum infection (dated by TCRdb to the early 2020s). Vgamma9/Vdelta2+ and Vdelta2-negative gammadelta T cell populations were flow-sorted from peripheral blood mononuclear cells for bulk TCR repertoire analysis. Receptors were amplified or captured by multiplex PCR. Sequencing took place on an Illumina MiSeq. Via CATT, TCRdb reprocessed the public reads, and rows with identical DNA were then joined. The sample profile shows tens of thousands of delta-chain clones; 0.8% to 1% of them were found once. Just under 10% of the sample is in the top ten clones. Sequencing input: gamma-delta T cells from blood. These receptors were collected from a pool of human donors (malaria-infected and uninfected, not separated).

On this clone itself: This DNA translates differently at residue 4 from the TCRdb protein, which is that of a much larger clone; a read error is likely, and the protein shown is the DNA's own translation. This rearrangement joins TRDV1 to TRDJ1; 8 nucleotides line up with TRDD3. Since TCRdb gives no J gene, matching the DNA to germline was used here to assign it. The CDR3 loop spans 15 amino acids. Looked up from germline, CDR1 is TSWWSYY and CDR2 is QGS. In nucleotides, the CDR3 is TGTGCTCTTGAGGAATATTCGGGGATACCCGATAAACTCATCTTT. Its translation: CALEEYSGIPDKLIF.

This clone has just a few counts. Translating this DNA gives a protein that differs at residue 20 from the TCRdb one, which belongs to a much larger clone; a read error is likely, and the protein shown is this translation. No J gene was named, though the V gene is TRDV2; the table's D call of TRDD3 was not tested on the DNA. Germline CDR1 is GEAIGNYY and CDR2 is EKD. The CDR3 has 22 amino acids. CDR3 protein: CACDTAEGYSLTSSWDTRQVFF. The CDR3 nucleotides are TGTGCCTGTGACACCGCCGAGGGATATTCATTAACGAGCTCCTGGGACACCCGACAGGTGTTTTTC.

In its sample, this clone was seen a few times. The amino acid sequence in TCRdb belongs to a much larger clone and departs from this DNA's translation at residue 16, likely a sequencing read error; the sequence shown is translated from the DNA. The CDR3 sequence is CACDTFRWGITWDTRKMFF. For the CDR3, the DNA is TGTGCCTGTGACACCTTCCGGTGGGGGATAACCTGGGACACCCGAAAGATGTTTTTC. The genes are TRDV2 and TRDJ3; 9 bases align to TRDD3. The CDR3 spans 19 residues. Per the germline V gene, CDR1 is GEAIGNYY and CDR2 is EKD.

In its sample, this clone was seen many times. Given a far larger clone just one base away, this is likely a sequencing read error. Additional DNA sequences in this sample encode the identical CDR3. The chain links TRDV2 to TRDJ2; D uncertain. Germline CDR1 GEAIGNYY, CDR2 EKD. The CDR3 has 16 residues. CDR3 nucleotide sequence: TGTGCCTGCGACACCGTATATGGGAGAGGGACAGCACAACTCTTCTTT. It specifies CACDTVYGRGTAQLFF.

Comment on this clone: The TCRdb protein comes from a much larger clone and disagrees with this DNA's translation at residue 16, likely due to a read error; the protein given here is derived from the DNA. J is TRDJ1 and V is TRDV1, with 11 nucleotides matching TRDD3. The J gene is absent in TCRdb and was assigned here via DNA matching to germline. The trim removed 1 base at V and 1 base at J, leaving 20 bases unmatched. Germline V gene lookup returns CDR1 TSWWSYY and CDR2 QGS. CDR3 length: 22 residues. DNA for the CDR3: TGTGCTCTTGGGGAACAACCTACCAACCTTCTACTGGGGGATAAGAGCACCGATAAACTCATCTTT. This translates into CALGEQPTNLLLGDKSTDKLIF.

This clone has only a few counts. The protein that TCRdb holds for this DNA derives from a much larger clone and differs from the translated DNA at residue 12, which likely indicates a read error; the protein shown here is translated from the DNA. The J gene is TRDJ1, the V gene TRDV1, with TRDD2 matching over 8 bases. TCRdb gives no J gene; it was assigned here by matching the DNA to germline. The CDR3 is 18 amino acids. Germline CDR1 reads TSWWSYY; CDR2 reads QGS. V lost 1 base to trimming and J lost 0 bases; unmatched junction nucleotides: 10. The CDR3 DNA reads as TGTGCTCTTGGGGAACACCTCTTCCTACCCCCGCACACCGATAAACTCATCTTT. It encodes CALGEHLFLPPHTDKLIF.

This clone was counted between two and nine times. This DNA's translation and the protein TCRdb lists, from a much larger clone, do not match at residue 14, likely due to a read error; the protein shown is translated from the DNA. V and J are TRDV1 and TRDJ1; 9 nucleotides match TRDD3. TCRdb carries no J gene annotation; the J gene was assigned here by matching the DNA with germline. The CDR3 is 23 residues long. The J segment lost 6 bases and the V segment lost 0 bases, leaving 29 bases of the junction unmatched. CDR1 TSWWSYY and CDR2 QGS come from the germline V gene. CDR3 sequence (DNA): TGTGCTCTTGGGGAACTTGGCAAATTATCCCTCAAAGTACCGGGGGATACTTACTATAAACTCATCTTT. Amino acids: CALGELGKLSLKVPGDTYYKLIF.

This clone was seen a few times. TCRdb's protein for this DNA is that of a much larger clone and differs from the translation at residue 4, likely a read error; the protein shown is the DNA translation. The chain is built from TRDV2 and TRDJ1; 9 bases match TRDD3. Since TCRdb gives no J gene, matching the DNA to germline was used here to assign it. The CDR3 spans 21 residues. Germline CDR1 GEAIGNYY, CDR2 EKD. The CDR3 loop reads CACNTLKSGDTGLIHTDKLIF. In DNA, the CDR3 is TGTGCCTGTAACACCTTAAAATCGGGGGATACTGGCCTCATACACACCGATAAACTCATCTTT.

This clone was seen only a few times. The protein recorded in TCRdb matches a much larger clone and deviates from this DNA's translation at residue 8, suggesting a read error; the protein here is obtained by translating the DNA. The CDR3 DNA is TGTGCCTGTGACACCGGACGTGCGGCTCTCATCTTT. It translates to CACDTGRAALIF. This sequence joins TRDV2 and TRDJ1; no clear D. Germline values: CDR1 GEAIGNYY, CDR2 EKD. V shed 0 bases and J shed 11 bases, with 12 bases lying between them. This CDR3 comprises 12 residues.

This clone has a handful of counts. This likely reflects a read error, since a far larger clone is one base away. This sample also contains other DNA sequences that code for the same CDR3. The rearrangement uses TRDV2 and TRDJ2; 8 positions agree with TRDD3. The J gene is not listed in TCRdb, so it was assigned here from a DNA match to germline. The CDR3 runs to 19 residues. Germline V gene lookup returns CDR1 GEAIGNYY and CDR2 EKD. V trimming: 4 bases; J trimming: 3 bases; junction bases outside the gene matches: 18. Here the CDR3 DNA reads TGTGCCTGTGATCCATCATCAAATGTTACTGGGGGTCTGACAGCACAACTCTTCTTT. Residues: CACDPSSNVTGGLTAQLFF.

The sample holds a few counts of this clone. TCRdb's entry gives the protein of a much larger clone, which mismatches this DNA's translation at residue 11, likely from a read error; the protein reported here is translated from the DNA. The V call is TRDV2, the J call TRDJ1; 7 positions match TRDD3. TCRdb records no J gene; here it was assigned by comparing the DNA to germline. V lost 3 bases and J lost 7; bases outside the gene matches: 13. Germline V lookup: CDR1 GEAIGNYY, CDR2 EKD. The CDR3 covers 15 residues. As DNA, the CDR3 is TGTGCCTGTGACTACTGGGGCTCCCAAGGGGGTAAACTCATCTTT. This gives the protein CACDYWGSQGGKLIF.

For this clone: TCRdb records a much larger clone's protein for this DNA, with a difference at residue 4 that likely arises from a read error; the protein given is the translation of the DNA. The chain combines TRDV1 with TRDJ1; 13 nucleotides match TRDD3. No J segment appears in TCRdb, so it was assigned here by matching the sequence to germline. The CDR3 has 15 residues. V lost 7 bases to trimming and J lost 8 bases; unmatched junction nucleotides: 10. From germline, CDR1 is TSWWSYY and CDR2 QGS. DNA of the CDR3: TGTGCTCTTGAGGACTGCACTGGGGGATACGAGAAACTCATCTTT. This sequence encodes CALEDCTGGYEKLIF.

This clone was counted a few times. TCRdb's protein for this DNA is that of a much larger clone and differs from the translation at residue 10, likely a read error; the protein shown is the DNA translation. CDR3 region: CACDEVSRDATDKLIF. The CDR3 DNA reads TGTGCCTGTGACGAAGTTTCGAGGGATGCGACCGATAAACTCATCTTT. The gene calls are TRDV2 and TRDJ1; maybe TRDD3 (5 bases). The J gene, absent from TCRdb, was called here by matching the DNA to germline. The V gene's germline CDR1 is GEAIGNYY and CDR2 EKD. Trimming removed 3 bases from V and 2 bases from J, with 18 bases in between. This CDR3 contains 16 residues.

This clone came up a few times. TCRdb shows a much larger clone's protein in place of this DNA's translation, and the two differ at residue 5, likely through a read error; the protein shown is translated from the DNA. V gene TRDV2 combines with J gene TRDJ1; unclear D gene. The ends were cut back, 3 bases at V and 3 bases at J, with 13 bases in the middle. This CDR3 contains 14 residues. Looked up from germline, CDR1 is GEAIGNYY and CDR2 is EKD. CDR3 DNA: TGTGCCTGTGACGGTATGGGAGGACCCGATAAACTCATCTTT. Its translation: CACDGMGGPDKLIF.

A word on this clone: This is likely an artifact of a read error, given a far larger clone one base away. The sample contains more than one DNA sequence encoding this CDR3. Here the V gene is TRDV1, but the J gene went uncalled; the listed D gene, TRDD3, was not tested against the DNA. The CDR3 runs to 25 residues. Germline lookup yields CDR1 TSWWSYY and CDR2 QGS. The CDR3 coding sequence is TGTGCTCTTGGGGACCTACGGCCTTCCCGAACCTACTGGGGGTCTCCCCGCGTGAACACCGATAAGCTCATCTTT. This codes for CALGDLRPSRTYWGSPRVNTDKLIF.

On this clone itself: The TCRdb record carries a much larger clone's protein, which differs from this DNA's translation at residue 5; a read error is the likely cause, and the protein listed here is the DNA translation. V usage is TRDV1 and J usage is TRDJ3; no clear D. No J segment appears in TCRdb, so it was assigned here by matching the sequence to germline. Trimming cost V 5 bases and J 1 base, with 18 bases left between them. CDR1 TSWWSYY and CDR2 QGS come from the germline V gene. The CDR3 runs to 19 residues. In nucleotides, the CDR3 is TGTGCTCTTGGGAACCGAAGCGGTGGCCATTCCTGGGACACCCGACAGATGTTTTTC. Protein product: CALGNRSGGHSWDTRQMFF.

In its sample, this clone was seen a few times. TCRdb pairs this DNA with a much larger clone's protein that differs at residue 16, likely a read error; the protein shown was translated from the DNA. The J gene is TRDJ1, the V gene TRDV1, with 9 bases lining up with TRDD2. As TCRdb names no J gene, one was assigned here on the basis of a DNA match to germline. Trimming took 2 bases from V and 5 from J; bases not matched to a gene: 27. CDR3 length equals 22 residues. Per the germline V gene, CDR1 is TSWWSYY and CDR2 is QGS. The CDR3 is CALGETGLPTYGTGLSTDKLIF. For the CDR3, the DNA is TGTGCTCTTGGGGAAACAGGCCTTCCTACATACGGTACTGGTTTAAGTACGGATAAACTCATCTTT.

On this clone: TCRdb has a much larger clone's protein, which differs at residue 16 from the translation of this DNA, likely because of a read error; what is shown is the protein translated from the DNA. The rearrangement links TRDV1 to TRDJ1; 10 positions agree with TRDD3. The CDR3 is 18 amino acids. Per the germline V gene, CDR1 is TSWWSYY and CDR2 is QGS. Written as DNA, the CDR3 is TGTGCTCTTGGGACCCGGGCCTTCGTGGGGGATACAGCCGATAAACCCATCTTT. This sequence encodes CALGTRAFVGDTADKPIF.

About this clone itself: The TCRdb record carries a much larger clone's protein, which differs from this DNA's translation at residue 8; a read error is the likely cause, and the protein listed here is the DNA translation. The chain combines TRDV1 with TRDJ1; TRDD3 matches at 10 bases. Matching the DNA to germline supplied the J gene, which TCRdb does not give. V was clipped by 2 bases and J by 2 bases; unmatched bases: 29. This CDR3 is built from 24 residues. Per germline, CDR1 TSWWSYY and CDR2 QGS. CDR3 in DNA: TGTGCTCTTGGGGAAAGAGTAAGGCCTACCGGGGGATACGCCAGGGAAGGGAGGACCGATAAACTCATCTTT. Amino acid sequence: CALGERVRPTGGYAREGRTDKLIF.

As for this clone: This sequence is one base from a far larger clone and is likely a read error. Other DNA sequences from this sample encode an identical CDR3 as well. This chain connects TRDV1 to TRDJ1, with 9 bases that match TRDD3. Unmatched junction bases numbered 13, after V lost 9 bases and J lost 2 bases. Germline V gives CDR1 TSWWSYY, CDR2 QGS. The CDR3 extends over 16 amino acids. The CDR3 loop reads CALGSYWGTFTDKLIF. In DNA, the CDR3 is TGTGCTCTGGGGTCCTACTGGGGGACTTTTACCGATAAACTCATCTTT.

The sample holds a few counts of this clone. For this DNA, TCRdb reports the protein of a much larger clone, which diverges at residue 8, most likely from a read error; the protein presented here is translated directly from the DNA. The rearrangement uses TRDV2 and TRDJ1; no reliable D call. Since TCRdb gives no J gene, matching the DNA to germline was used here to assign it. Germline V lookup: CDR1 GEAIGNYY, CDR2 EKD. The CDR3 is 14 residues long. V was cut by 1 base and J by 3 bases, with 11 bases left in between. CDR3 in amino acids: CACDTHPESDKLIF. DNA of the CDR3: TGTGCCTGTGACACTCATCCAGAGTCCGATAAACTCATCTTT.

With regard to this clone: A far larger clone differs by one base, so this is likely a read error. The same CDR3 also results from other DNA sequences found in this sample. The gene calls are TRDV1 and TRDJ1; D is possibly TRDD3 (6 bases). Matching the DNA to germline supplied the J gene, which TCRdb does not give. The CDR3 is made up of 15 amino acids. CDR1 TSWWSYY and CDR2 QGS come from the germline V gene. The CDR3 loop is CALGPLGLYTDKLIF. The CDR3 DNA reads TGTGCACTCGGGCCGCTGGGGTTGTACACCGATAAACTCATCTTT.

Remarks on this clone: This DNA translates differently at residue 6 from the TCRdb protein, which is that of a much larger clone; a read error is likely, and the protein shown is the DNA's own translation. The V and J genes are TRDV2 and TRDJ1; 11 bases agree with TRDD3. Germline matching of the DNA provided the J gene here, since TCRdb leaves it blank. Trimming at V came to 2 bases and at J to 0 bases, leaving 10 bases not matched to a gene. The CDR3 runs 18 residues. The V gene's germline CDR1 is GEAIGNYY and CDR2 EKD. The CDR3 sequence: CACDSSLGDTPYTDKLIF. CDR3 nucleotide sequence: TGTGCCTGTGACAGTTCGCTGGGGGATACCCCGTACACCGATAAACTCATCTTT.

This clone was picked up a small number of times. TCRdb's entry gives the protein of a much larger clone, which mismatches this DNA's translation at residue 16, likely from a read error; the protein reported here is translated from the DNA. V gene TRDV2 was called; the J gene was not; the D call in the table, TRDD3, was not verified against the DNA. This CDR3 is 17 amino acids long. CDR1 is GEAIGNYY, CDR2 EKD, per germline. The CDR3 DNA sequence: TGTGCCTGTGACGGCTTACTGGGGGATGAATTAGCCGATAAACTCACCTTT. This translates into CACDGLLGDELADKLTF.

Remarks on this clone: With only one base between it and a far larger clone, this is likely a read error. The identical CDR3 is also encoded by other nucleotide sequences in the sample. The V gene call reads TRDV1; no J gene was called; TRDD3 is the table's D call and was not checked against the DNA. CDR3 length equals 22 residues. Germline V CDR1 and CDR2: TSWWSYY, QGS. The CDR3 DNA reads TGTGCTCTTGGGGCCTACCCTGTCGCCTTCCTAAAGTACTGGGGGAAAACCGATAAACTCATCTTC. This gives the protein CALGAYPVAFLKYWGKTDKLIF.

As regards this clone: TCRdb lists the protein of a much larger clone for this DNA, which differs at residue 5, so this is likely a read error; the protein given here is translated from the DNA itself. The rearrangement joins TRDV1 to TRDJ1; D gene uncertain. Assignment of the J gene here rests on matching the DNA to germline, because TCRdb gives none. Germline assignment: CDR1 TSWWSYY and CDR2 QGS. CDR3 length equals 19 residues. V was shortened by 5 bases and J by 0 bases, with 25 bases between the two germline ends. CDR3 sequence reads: CALGKPSRPYSWYTDKLIF. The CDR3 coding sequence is TGTGCTCTTGGGAAACCGTCCCGCCCGTATTCATGGTACACCGATAAACTCATCTTT.